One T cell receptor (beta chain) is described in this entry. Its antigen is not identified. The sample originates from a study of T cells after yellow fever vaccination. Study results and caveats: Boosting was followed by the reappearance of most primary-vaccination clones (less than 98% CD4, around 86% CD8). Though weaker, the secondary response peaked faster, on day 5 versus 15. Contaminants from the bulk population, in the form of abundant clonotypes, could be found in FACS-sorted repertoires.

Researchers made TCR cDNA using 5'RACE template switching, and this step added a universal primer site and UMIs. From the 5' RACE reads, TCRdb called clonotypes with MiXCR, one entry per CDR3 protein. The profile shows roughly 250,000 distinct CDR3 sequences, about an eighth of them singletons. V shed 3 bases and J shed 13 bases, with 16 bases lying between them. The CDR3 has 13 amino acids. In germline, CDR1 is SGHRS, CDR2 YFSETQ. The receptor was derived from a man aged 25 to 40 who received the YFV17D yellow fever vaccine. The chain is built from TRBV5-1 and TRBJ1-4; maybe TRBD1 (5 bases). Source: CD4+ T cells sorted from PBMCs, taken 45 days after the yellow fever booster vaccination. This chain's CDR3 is CASSSKFDGGLFF. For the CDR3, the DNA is TGCGCCAGCAGCTCAAAATTCGATGGGGGACTGTTTTTT.